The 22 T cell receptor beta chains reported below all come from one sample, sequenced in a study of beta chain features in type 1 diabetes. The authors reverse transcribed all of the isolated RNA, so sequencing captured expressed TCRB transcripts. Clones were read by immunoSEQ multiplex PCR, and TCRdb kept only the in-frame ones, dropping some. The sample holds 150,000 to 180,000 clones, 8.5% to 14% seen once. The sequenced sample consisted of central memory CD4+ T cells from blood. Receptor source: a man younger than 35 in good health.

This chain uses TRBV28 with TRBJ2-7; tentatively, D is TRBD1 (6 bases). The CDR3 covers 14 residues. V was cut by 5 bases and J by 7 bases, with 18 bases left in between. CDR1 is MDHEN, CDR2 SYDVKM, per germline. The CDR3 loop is CASSIAGTRLEQYF. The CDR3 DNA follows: TGTGCCAGCAGTATCGCCGGGACACGTTTAGAGCAGTACTTC.

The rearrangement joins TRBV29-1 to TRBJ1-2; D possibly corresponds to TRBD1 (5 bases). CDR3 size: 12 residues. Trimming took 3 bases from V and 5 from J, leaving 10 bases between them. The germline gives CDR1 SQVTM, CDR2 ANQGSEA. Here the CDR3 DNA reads TGCAGCGTTGATAAGGGGCGATATGGCTACACCTTC. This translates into CSVDKGRYGYTF.

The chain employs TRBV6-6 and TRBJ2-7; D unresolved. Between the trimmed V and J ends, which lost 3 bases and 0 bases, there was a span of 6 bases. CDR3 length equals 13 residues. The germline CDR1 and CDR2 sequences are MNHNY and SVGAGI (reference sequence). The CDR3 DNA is TGTGCCAGCAGTTATGCGAGCTCCTACGAGCAGTACTTC. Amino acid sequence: CASSYASSYEQYF.

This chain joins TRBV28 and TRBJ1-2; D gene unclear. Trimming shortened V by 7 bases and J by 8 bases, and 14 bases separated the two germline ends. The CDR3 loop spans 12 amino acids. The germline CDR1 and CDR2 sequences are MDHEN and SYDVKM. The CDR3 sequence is CASTVDRGGYTF. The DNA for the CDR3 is TGTGCCAGCACCGTAGACCGAGGGGGCTACACCTTC.

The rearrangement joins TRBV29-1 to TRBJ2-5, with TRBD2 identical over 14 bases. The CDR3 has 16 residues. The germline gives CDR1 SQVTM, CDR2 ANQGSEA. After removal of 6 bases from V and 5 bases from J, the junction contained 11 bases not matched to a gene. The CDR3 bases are TGCAGCGTCGCGAACCCGGGACTAGCGGGAGTCGAGACCCAGTACTTC. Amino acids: CSVANPGLAGVETQYF.

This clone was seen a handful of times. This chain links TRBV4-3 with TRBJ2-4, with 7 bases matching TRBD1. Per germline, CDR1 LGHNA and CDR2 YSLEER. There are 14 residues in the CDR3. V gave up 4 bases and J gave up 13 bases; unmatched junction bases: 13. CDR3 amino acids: CASSPEEQGLQQYF. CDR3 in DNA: TGCGCCAGCAGCCCGGAGGAACAGGGGCTGCAACAGTACTTC.

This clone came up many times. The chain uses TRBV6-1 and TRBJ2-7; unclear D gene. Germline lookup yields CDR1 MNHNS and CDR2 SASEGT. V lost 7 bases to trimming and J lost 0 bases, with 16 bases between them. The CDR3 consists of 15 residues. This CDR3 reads CASTWLLASSYEQYF. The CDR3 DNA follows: TGTGCCAGCACCTGGCTTTTGGCGAGCTCCTACGAGCAGTACTTC.

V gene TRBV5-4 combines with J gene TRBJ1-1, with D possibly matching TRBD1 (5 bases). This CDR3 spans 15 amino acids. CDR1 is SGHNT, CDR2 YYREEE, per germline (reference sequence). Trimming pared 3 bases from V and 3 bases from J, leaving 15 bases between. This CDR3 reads CASSSPSRADTEAFF. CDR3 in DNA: TGTGCCAGCAGCTCCCCAAGCAGGGCCGACACTGAAGCTTTCTTT.

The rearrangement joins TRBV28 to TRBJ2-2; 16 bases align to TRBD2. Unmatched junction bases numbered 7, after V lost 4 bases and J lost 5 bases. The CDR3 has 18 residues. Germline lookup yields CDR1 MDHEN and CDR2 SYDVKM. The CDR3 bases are TGTGCCAGCAGTTCCTCGGGACTAGCGGGAGGGAGAACCGGGGAGCTGTTTTTT. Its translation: CASSSSGLAGGRTGELFF. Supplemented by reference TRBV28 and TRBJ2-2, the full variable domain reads DVKVTQSSRYLVKRTGEKVFLECVQDMDHENMFWYRQDPGLGLRLIYFSYDVKMKEKGDIPEGYSVSREKKERFSLILESASTNQTSMYLCASSSSGLAGGRTGELFFGEGSRLTVL.

The DNA of the CDR3 is TGCGCCAGCAGCCAATCCGGGACAGGACTTGGAAACACCATATATTTT. It translates to CASSQSGTGLGNTIYF. The chain carries TRBV4-3 and TRBJ1-3; 8 nucleotides agree with TRBD1. The ends lost 2 bases at V and 3 bases at J; junction bases unmatched: 6. The CDR3 sequence is 16 residues long. Germline V gives CDR1 LGHNA, CDR2 YSLEER.

CDR3 DNA sequence: TGTGCCAGCAGCTTAACAGCGGGAGTCACAGATACGCAGTATTTT. Protein: CASSLTAGVTDTQYF. The chain is built from TRBV7-2 and TRBJ2-3, with TRBD2 identical over 8 bases. The CDR3 covers 15 residues. Germline V CDR1 and CDR2: SGHTA, FQGNSA. Trimming at V came to 2 bases and at J to 2 bases, leaving 3 bases not matched to a gene. The whole variable domain, filled in from reference TRBV7-2 and TRBJ2-3, reads GAGVSQSPSNKVTEKGKDVELRCDPISGHTALYWYRQSLGQGLEFLIYFQGNSAPDKSGLPSDRFSAERTGGSVSTLTIQRTQQEDSAVYLCASSLTAGVTDTQYFGPGTRLTVL.

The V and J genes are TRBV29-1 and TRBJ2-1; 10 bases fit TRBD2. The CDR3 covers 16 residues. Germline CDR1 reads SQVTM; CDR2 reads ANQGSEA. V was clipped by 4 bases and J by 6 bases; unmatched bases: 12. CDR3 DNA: TGCAGCGTTGCGCTTCCGACTAGCGGGCTCCGCAATGAGCAGTTCTTC. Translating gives CSVALPTSGLRNEQFF.

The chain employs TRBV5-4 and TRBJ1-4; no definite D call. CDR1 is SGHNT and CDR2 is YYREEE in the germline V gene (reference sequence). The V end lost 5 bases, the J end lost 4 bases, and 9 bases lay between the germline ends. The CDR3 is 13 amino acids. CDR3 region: CASRLQSNEKLFF. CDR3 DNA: TGTGCCAGCAGGCTTCAAAGTAATGAAAAACTGTTTTTT.

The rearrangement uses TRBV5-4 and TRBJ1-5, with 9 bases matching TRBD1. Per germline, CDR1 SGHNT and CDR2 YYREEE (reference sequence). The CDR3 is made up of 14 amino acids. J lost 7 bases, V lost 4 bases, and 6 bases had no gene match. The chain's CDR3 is CASSPDRGGQPQHF. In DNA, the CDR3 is TGTGCCAGCAGCCCAGACAGGGGGGGCCAGCCCCAGCATTTT.

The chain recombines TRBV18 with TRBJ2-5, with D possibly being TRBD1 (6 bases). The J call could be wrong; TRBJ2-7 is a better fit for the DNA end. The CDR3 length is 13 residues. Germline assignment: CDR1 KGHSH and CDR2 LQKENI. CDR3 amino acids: CASSQQNRDEQYF. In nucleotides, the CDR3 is TGTGCCAGCTCACAGCAGAACAGGGACGAGCAGTACTTC.

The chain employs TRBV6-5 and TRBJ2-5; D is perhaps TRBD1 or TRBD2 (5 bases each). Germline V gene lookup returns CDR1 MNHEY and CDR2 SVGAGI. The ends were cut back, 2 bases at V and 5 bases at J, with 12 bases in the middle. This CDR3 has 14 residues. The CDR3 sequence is CASSYEVREETQYF. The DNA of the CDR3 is TGTGCCAGCAGTTACGAAGTCAGGGAGGAGACCCAGTACTTC.

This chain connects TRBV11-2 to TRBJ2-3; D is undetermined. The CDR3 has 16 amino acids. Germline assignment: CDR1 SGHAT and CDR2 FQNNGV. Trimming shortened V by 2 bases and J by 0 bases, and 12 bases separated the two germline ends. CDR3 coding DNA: TGTGCCAGCAGCTTAAGCGAAGAGACCAGCACAGATACGCAGTATTTT. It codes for CASSLSEETSTDTQYF.

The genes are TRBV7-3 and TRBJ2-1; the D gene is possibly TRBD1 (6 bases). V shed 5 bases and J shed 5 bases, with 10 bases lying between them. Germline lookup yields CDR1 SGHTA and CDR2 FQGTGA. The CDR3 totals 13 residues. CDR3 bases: TGTGCCAGCAGCCAGGGGCTCCACAATGAGCAGTTCTTC. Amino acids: CASSQGLHNEQFF. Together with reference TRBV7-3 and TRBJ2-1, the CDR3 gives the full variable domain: GAGVSQTPSNKVTEKGKYVELRCDPISGHTALYWYRQSLGQGPEFLIYFQGTGAADDSGLPNDRFFAVRPEGSVSTLKIQRTERGDSAVYLCASSQGLHNEQFFGPGTRLTVL.

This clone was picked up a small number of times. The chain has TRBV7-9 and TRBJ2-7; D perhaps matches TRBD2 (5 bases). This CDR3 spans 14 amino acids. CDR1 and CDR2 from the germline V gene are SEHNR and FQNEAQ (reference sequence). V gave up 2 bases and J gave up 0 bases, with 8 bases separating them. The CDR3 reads CASSLSTSSYEQYF. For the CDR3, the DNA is TGTGCCAGCAGCTTAAGCACTAGCTCCTACGAGCAGTACTTC.

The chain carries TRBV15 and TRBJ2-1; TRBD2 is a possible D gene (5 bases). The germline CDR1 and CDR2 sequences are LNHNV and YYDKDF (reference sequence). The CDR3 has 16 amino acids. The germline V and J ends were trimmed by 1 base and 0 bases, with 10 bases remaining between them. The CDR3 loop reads CATSRVGGVSYNEQFF. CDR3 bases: TGTGCCACCAGCAGAGTAGGAGGCGTCTCCTACAATGAGCAGTTCTTC.

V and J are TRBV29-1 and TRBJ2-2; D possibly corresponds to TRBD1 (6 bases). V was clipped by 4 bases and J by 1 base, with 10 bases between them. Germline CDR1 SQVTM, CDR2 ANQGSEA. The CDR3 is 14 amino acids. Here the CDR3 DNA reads TGCAGCGTTGTGAGGACAGAGAACACCGGGGAGCTGTTTTTT. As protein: CSVVRTENTGELFF.

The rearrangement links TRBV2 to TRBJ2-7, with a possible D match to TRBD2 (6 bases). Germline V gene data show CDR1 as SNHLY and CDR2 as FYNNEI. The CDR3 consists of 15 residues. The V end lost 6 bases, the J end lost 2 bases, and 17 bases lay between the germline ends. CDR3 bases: TGTGCCAGCAGAGTTCTGGAGGGTGAACCCTACGAGCAGTACTTC. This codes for CASRVLEGEPYEQYF. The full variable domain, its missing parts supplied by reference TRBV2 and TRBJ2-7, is EPEVTQTPSHQVTQMGQEVILRCVPISNHLYFYWYRQILGQKVEFLVSFYNNEISEKSEIFDDQFSVERPDGSNFTLKIRSTKLEDSAMYFCASRVLEGEPYEQYFGPGTRLTVT.